The subject of this entry is one T cell receptor beta chain. As processed by the authors: Estimates of nucleated cell counts were drawn from the amplification of reference gene primers. Some clones are missing from TCRdb's copy, which holds only in-frame ones; the method was immunoSEQ multiplex PCR. V and J calls and clone size are copied from that table; D and trimming were computed from the DNA. This table holds around 330,000 clones, about 88% found once. This sample is part of a study of blood T cell repertoires in COVID-19. The germline CDR1 and CDR2 sequences are MGHRA and YSYEKL. The J segment lost 7 bases and the V segment lost 2 bases, leaving 11 bases of the junction unmatched. The CDR3 is 15 residues long. Study members were between about 18 and 100 years old and lived in about two dozen US regions. Categorization into cohorts depended on clinical history that participants reported. Resolution of symptoms, clearance, or two negative PCRs was present in recovered Cohort 3 donors.

Sequencing used PBMCs or T cells enriched from blood (not recorded which). The receptor was isolated from a man aged 60-69 years who had recovered from COVID-19. The chain combines TRBV4-1 with TRBJ2-7; 7 bases align to TRBD2. The DNA for the CDR3 is TGCGCCAGCAGCCAACGCGGATTTACTAGCGAAGAGCAGTACTTC. It encodes CASSQRGFTSEEQYF.